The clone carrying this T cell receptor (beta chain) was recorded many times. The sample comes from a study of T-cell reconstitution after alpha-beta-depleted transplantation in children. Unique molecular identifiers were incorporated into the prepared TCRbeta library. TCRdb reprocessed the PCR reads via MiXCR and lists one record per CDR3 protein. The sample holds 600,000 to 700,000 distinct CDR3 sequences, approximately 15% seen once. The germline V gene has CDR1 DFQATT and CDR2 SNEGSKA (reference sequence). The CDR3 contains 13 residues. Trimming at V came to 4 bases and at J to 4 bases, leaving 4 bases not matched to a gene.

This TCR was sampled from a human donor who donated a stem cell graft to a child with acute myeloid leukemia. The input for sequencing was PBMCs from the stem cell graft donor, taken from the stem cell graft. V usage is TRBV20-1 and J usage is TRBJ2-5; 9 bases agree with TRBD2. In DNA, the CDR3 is TGCAGTGCTACGGATAGCGGGGGAGAGACCCAGTACTTC. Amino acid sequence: CSATDSGGETQYF.